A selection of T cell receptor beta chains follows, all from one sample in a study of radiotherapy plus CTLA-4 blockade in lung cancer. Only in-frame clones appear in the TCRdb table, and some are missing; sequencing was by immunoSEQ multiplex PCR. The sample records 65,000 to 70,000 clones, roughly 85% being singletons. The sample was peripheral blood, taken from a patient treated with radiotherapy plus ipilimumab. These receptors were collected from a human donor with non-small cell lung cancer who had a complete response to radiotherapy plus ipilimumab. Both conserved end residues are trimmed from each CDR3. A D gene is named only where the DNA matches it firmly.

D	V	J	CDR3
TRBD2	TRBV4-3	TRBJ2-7	ASSQDRVAGDEQY
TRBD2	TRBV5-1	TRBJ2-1	ASSLASGNNEQF
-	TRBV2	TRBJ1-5	ASSEIDRAQPQH
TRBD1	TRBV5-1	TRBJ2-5	ASSRDSKETQY
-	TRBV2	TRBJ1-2	ASVREGRGGYT
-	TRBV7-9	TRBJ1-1	ASSLGVGWNTEAF
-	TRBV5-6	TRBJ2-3	ASSRGTVRDTQY
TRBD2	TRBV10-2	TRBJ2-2	ASSRGLAGTAGELF
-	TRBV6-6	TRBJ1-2	ASSYSRGSYGYT
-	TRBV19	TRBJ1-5	ASSIRGINNQPQH
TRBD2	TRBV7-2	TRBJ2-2	ASSSRGGGTAGELF
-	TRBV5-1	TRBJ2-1	ASSKVRAGSYNEQF
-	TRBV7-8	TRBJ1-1	ASSPRLLAVNTEAF
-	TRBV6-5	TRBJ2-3	ASSDQRITDTQY
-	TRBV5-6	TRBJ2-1	ASSSWRARNEQF
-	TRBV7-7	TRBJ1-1	ANSWTENTEAF
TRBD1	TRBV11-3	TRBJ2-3	ASSPRFGQVLSTDTQY
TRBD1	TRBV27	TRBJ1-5	ASSLFGTGGNQPQH
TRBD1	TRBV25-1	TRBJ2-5	ASKGTGRGETQY
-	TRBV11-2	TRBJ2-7	ASSLDRDRHEQY
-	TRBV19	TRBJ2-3	ASSMGSQTDTQY
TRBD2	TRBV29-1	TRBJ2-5	SVWTSGGETQY
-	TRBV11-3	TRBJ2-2	ASSSRVFTGELF
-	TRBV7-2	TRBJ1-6	ASSLDPQVFYNSPLH
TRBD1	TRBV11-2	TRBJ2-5	ASSSISGGGGETQY
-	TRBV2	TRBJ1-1	ASSVQGRGNTEAF
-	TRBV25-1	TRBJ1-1	ASSGPPGAVHTEAF
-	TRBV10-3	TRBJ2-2	AILGPNTGELF
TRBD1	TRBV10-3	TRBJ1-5	AISETGAFGNQPQH
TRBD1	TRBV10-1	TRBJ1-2	ASSGTGGYGYT
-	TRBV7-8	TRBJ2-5	ASSLVFRGALQETQY
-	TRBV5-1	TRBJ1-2	ASSSGTPRSGGYT
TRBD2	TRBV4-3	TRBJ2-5	ASSQGLAGGIQETQY
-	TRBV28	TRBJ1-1	ASSLKASEAF
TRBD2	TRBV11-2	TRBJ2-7	ASSSRGTSGYEQY
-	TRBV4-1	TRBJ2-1	ASQSSVYNEQF
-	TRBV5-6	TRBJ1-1	ASSWAGRTEAF